The 4 T cell receptor beta chains listed next were all sequenced from one sample in a study of vaccination and CD4 T cells after COVID-19 (dated by TCRdb to between 2020 and 2023). Their recognized antigens are unknown. Libraries were constructed by PCR. Sequencer: Illumina iSeq 100. DNA from cultured CD4+ T cells was subjected to TCR sequencing with the Oncomine TCR Beta short-read assay at the Johns Hopkins FTIC core. TCRdb reprocessed the public reads (quality trimming at Q25 with fastp, clone calling with MiXCR) and kept in-frame beta chains. Entries that share a CDR3 protein sequence are merged under the most common genes and DNA. Within this sample are roughly 3,100 distinct CDR3 sequences, with roughly 80% of them counted one time only. The top ten constitute roughly 22% of the sample. Reading the label with the study, this specimen's treatment or condition is: 10-day PBMC culture with coronavirus spike peptide pools or control peptides (ViraFEST assay).

What was sequenced was CD4+ T cells from blood, cultured in vitro. These receptors came from a human donor who had recovered from COVID-19.

The CDR3 coding sequence is TGCAGTGCTAGAGACGAAACACAGGTAGCTAACTATGGCTACACCTTC. Amino acid sequence: CSARDETQVANYGYTF. V and J are TRBV20-1 and TRBJ1-2, with D perhaps matching TRBD1 (5 bases). CDR1 and CDR2 from the germline V gene are DFQATT and SNEGSKA (reference sequence). Trimming pared 0 bases from V and 0 bases from J, leaving 14 bases between. This CDR3 is 16 amino acids long.

The rearrangement uses TRBV6-1 and TRBJ2-2, with D possibly being TRBD1 (6 bases). Germline V gene lookup returns CDR1 MNHNS and CDR2 SASEGT. The CDR3 extends over 14 amino acids. Trimming stripped 8 bases from V and 3 bases from J, with 13 bases between. DNA of the CDR3: TGTGCCAGCGGACAGTCCTTTTACACCGGGGAGCTGTTTTTT. Translated, it gives CASGQSFYTGELFF.

The chain uses TRBV7-2 and TRBJ1-1, with 7 nucleotides matching TRBD1. Germline CDR1 and CDR2: SGHTA and FQGNSA. The V segment lost 5 bases and the J segment 2 bases; nucleotides outside the gene matches: 5. CDR3 size: 14 residues. The CDR3: CASSRGQTNTEAFF. The CDR3 bases are TGTGCCAGCAGCCGGGGACAGACAAACACTGAAGCTTTCTTT.

The chain couples TRBV6-2 or TRBV6-3 to TRBJ1-2; TRBD1 agrees at 7 bases. With V trimmed by 4 bases and J by 6 bases, 5 bases remained unmatched. Germline CDR1 MNHEY, CDR2 SVGEGT. The CDR3 is 13 amino acids. Here the CDR3 reads CASSSRGNNGYTF. In DNA form, the CDR3 reads TGTGCCAGCAGTTCCAGGGGGAATAATGGCTACACCTTC.